The 4 T cell receptor beta chains given below trace back to one sample, sequenced in a study of blood T cells in healthy people across ages. A second PCR, run for about 6 to 12 cycles, used a sample-barcoded 5' primer plus a J-beta primer mix. TCRdb ran MiXCR on the 5' RACE reads and lists one entry per CDR3 protein. The sample comprises around 1.5 million distinct CDR3 sequences, around two fifths of which are singletons, and roughly 7.7% rests with the top ten. Sequenced input: blood. The source of these receptors is a woman between 18 and 29 years old in good health.

The rearrangement uses TRBV7-2 and TRBJ2-1; no reliable D call. With 4 bases removed from V and 9 bases from J, the gap between germline ends came to 10 bases. This CDR3 is built from 12 residues. Per germline, CDR1 SGHTA and CDR2 FQGNSA. The CDR3 DNA sequence: TGTGCCAGCAGCTCGTACCTGGGTGAGCAGTTCTTC. It specifies CASSSYLGEQFF.

The V and J genes are TRBV7-2 and TRBJ2-3, with a possible D match to TRBD2 (5 bases). V dropped 5 bases and J dropped 0 bases, with 15 bases sitting between them. The CDR3 is made up of 16 amino acids. Germline values: CDR1 SGHTA, CDR2 FQGNSA. CDR3 sequence reads: CASSVDSQRSTDTQYF. As DNA, the CDR3 is TGTGCCAGCAGCGTAGATAGTCAGCGGAGCACAGATACGCAGTATTTT.

This clonotype was observed once. CDR3 in amino acids: CASSLNVAYNEQFF. The CDR3 bases are TGCGCCAGCAGCTTGAATGTAGCCTACAATGAGCAGTTCTTC. The V call is TRBV5-1, the J call TRBJ2-1; D is unresolved. Trimming pared 1 base from V and 2 bases from J, leaving 7 bases between. From germline, CDR1 is SGHRS and CDR2 YFSETQ. The CDR3 totals 14 residues.

This clonotype was counted between two and nine times. This chain links TRBV15 with TRBJ2-7, with 7 bases fitting TRBD2. Trimming at V came to 1 base and at J to 5 bases, leaving 11 bases not matched to a gene. Germline values: CDR1 LNHNV, CDR2 YYDKDF (reference sequence). This CDR3 contains 16 residues. CDR3 nucleotides: TGTGCCACCAGCAGAGTATCGGGGGGTAGCTACAACGAGCAGTACTTC. It specifies CATSRVSGGSYNEQYF.